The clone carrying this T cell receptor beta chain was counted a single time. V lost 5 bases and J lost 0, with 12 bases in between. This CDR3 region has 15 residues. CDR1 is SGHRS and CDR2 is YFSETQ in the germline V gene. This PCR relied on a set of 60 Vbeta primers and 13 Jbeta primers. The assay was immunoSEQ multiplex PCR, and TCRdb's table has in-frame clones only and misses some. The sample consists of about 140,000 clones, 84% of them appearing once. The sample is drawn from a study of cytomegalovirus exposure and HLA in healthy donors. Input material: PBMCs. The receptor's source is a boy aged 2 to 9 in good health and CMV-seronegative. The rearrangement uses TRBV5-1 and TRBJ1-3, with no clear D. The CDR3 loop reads CASRSSGDSGNTIYF. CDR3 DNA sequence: TGCGCCAGCAGGAGCAGCGGCGACTCTGGAAACACCATATATTTT.